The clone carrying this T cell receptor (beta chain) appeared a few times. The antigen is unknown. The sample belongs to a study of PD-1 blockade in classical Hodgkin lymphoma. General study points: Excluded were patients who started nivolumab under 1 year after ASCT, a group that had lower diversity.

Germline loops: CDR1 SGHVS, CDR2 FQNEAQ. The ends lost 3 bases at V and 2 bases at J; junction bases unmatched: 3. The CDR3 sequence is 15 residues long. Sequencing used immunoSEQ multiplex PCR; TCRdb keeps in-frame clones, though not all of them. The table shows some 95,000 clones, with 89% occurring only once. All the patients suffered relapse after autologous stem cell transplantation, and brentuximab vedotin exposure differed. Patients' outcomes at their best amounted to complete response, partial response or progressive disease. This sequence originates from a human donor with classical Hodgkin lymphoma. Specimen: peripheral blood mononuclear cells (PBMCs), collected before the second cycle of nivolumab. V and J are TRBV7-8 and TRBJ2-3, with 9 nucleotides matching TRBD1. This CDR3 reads CASSLDRGNTDTQYF. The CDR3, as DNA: TGTGCCAGCAGCTTGGACAGGGGTAACACAGATACGCAGTATTTT.